One and the same sample provided the 24 T cell receptor beta chains below, sequenced in a study of OX40 agonist ivuxolimab in advanced cancers. The data were produced by immunoSEQ multiplex PCR, yet TCRdb's version contains in-frame clones alone and is incomplete. The sample comprises more than 55,000 clones, about 80% of which are singletons, and about 3.8% rests with the top ten. Material: CD4+ or CD8+ T cells sorted from blood, obtained in a trial of the OX40 agonist ivuxolimab. The receptors were gathered from an adult with an advanced solid tumor such as melanoma, head and neck, liver or kidney cancer.

In the case of this clone: At one end, the junction sequence differs from germline, possibly due to a read error. The chain is built from TRBV5-4 and TRBJ1-3; D gene unclear. In germline, CDR1 is SGHNT, CDR2 YYREEE (reference sequence). CDR3 length equals 16 residues. The CDR3 protein is CASSQGRLGAGNTIYF. The CDR3 coding sequence is TGCGCCAGCAGCCAAGGGAGACTGGGAGCTGGAAACACCATATATTTT.

The rearrangement uses TRBV19 and TRBJ2-5; no clear D gene. Germline V gene sequence: CDR1 LNHDA, CDR2 SQIVND (reference sequence). This CDR3 has 14 residues. With 3 bases removed from V and 2 bases from J, the gap between germline ends came to 10 bases. The chain's CDR3 is CASSILGPQETQYF. CDR3 coding DNA: TGTGCCAGTAGTATTCTAGGACCGCAAGAGACCCAGTACTTC.

The chain is built from TRBV7-2 and TRBJ1-1; D gene uncertain. The CDR3 extends over 13 amino acids. CDR1 is SGHTA, CDR2 FQGNSA, per germline. Trimming pared 3 bases from V and 1 base from J, leaving 6 bases between. The CDR3 sequence: CASSFRSNTEAFF. The CDR3 bases are TGTGCCAGCAGCTTCCGATCGAACACTGAAGCTTTCTTT.

This sequence joins TRBV11-2 and TRBJ2-1; D gene uncertain. The CDR3 is 14 amino acids. Deletions cut 0 bases from V and 7 bases from J, with 10 bases between. Germline lookup yields CDR1 SGHAT and CDR2 FQNNGV. CDR3: CASSLELPTNEQFF. For the CDR3, the DNA is TGTGCCAGCAGCTTAGAGCTCCCTACGAATGAGCAGTTCTTC.

This rearrangement joins TRBV27 to TRBJ2-1; TRBD2 is a possible D gene (6 bases). Trimming shortened V by 4 bases and J by 1 base, and 20 bases separated the two germline ends. Per germline, CDR1 MNHEY and CDR2 SMNVEV (reference sequence). The CDR3 totals 18 residues. CDR3 nucleotides: TGTGCCAGCAGTTCTCCCCACGTTGGGGGAGGTTCCTACAATGAGCAGTTCTTC. Translated, it gives CASSSPHVGGGSYNEQFF.

V gene TRBV28 combines with J gene TRBJ1-2, with no clear D. The CDR3 is made up of 15 amino acids. CDR1 is MDHEN and CDR2 is SYDVKM in the germline V gene. V shed 4 bases and J shed 4 bases, with 16 bases lying between them. The CDR3 DNA follows: TGTGCCAGCAGTTCTCGCCTGACACCTCTCTATGGCTACACCTTC. The encoded protein is CASSSRLTPLYGYTF.

This clone is labeled as medium-sized (0.01 to 0.1%). The chain joins TRBV19 to TRBJ2-7; D might be TRBD1 or TRBD2, each matching 6 bases. Germline values: CDR1 LNHDA, CDR2 SQIVND (reference sequence). Between the trimmed V and J ends, which lost 5 bases and 2 bases, there was a span of 16 bases. The CDR3 spans 15 residues. The CDR3 region is CASSGAGEETYEQYF. CDR3 bases: TGTGCCAGTAGTGGGGCAGGGGAGGAAACCTACGAGCAGTACTTC.

V gene TRBV7-9 combines with J gene TRBJ2-3; D call uncertain. CDR1 SEHNR and CDR2 FQNEAQ come from the germline V gene (reference sequence). The CDR3 has 13 amino acids. Trimming removed 5 bases at V and 6 bases at J, with 12 bases between. This chain's CDR3 is CASSQELGDTQYF. CDR3 DNA: TGTGCCAGCAGCCAAGAATTGGGGGATACGCAGTATTTT.

The V gene is TRBV7-6, the J gene TRBJ1-2, with D unclear. Trimming stripped 5 bases from V and 1 base from J, with 11 bases between. Germline assignment: CDR1 SGHVS and CDR2 FNYEAQ. This CDR3 contains 14 residues. DNA for the CDR3: TGTGCCAGCAGCCTGCGTCTAGGTAACTATGGCTACACCTTC. It translates to CASSLRLGNYGYTF.

The genes are TRBV15 and TRBJ2-5; D gene unclear. CDR1 and CDR2 from the germline V gene are LNHNV and YYDKDF (reference sequence). Trimming took 0 bases from V and 6 from J, leaving 14 bases between them. The CDR3 runs 15 residues. CDR3 residues: CATSRDRAQAKTQYF. DNA of the CDR3: TGTGCCACCAGCAGAGATAGGGCGCAGGCGAAGACCCAGTACTTC.

This chain links TRBV6-4 with TRBJ2-3; D is unresolved. The CDR3 runs 13 residues. Looked up from germline, CDR1 is MRHNA and CDR2 is SNTAGT. The V end lost 3 bases, the J end lost 6 bases, and 10 bases lay between the germline ends. CDR3 sequence: CASSETGMDTQYF. CDR3 DNA sequence: TGTGCCAGCAGTGAAACTGGAATGGATACGCAGTATTTT.

This chain connects TRBV7-9 to TRBJ1-1, with TRBD1 as a possible D gene (5 bases). There are 17 residues in the CDR3. CDR1 and CDR2 (germline): SEHNR, FQNEAQ (reference sequence). The V end was cut by 5 bases, the J end by 2 bases, with 21 bases between. The CDR3 DNA sequence: TGTGCCAGCAGCCCACGGCGGGGGATCGTTGGAAACACTGAAGCTTTCTTT. Protein sequence: CASSPRRGIVGNTEAFF.

The V call is TRBV6-5, the J call TRBJ1-5; no clear D. V dropped 8 bases and J dropped 5 bases, with 10 bases sitting between them. CDR1 and CDR2 (germline): MNHEY, SVGAGI. The CDR3 is made up of 12 amino acids. The DNA of the CDR3 is TGTGCCAGCCGGATGGGTGATCAGCCCCAGCATTTT. Amino acids: CASRMGDQPQHF.

The CDR3 DNA follows: TGTGCCAGCAGCTTAGTTGGGACCTCACGGAATTCACCCCTCCACTTT. It yields the protein CASSLVGTSRNSPLHF. This sequence joins TRBV7-2 and TRBJ1-6, with a possible D match to TRBD1 (5 bases). Germline V lookup: CDR1 SGHTA, CDR2 FQGNSA. Trimming stripped 1 base from V and 7 bases from J, with 14 bases between. The CDR3 runs 16 residues.

This sequence joins TRBV19 and TRBJ2-3; D is perhaps TRBD1 (6 bases). This CDR3 region has 11 residues. Germline V gene data show CDR1 as LNHDA and CDR2 as SQIVND (reference sequence). Trimming took 9 bases from V and 4 from J, leaving 8 bases between them. The CDR3 loop reads CASGQPDTQYF. The CDR3 region has the DNA TGTGCCAGCGGACAGCCAGATACGCAGTATTTT. Supplemented by reference TRBV19 and TRBJ2-3, the full variable domain reads DGGITQSPKYLFRKEGQNVTLSCEQNLNHDAMYWYRQDPGQGLRLIYYSQIVNDFQKGDIAEGYSVSREKKESFPLTVTSAQKNPTAFYLCASGQPDTQYFGPGTRLTVL.

This rearrangement joins TRBV30 to TRBJ1-5; D possibly corresponds to TRBD1 (5 bases). The CDR3 runs 13 residues. The V gene's germline CDR1 is GTSNPN and CDR2 SVGIG (reference sequence). With 7 bases removed from V and 9 bases from J, the gap between germline ends came to 19 bases. For the CDR3, the DNA is TGTGCCTCGGCTGGGAGGGGATTCTGGCCCCAGCATTTT. As protein: CASAGRGFWPQHF.

V is TRBV7-3 and J is TRBJ2-1; 7 bases line up with TRBD1. V lost 0 bases to trimming and J lost 7 bases; unmatched junction nucleotides: 3. Per germline, CDR1 SGHTA and CDR2 FQGTGA. CDR3 length equals 14 residues. In nucleotides, the CDR3 is TGTGCCAGCAGCTTAACCCCGACAGGGAATGAGCAGTTCTTC. It encodes CASSLTPTGNEQFF.

This clone counts as medium-sized. V and J are TRBV4-2 and TRBJ1-4; D is unclear. The CDR3 covers 14 residues. Trimming cost V 1 base and J 4 bases, with 7 bases left between them. In germline, CDR1 is LGHNA, CDR2 YNFKEQ. CDR3: CASSQGRGNEKLFF. The CDR3 DNA sequence: TGTGCCAGCAGCCAAGGGCGGGGTAATGAAAAACTGTTTTTT.

V is TRBV7-9 and J is TRBJ1-2; 7 bases are shared with TRBD1. Germline loops: CDR1 SEHNR, CDR2 FQNEAQ (reference sequence). Trimming removed 5 bases from V and 3 bases from J; junction bases left unmatched: 3. The CDR3 is 13 amino acids. CDR3 in DNA: TGTGCCAGCAGCCGTGACAGGGACTATGGCTACACCTTC. It is translated as CASSRDRDYGYTF.

This sequence joins TRBV11-2 and TRBJ1-1; tentatively, D is TRBD1 (5 bases). CDR3 length equals 11 residues. The V end was cut by 4 bases, the J end by 11 bases, with 11 bases between. CDR1 and CDR2 (germline): SGHAT, FQNNGV. CDR3: CASSSWDRAFF. The CDR3, as DNA: TGTGCCAGCAGCTCTTGGGACCGGGCTTTCTTT. Looking up the rest from reference TRBV11-2 and TRBJ1-1 gives the full variable domain: EAGVAQSPRYKIIEKRQSVAFWCNPISGHATLYWYQQILGQGPKLLIQFQNNGVVDDSQLPKDRFSAERLKGVDSTLKIQPAKLEDSAVYLCASSSWDRAFFGQGTRLTVV.

In its sample, this clone was seen a few times. The J gene is TRBJ1-6, the V gene TRBV2, with 8 bases lining up with TRBD1. Germline V lookup: CDR1 SNHLY, CDR2 FYNNEI. Trimming took 7 bases from V and 10 from J; bases not matched to a gene: 12. The CDR3 is 15 amino acids. The CDR3 DNA is TGTGCCAGCACAAAAACAGGGGGAACGGGATCACCCCTCCACTTT. Amino acid sequence: CASTKTGGTGSPLHF.

The chain combines TRBV6-6 with TRBJ2-5; possibly TRBD1 for D (6 bases). The CDR3 contains 15 residues. Trimming pared 6 bases from V and 1 base from J, leaving 15 bases between. Germline-derived CDR1 and CDR2 are MNHNY and SVGAGI (reference sequence). CDR3 sequence (DNA): TGTGCCAGCAGGACCCGGACAGCCGCCCAAGAGACCCAGTACTTC. This encodes CASRTRTAAQETQYF.

The rearrangement joins TRBV6-1 to TRBJ1-2, with TRBD1 identical over 10 bases. CDR3 length: 14 residues. V dropped 4 bases and J dropped 5; count of bases not matched to a gene: 4. The germline V gene has CDR1 MNHNS and CDR2 SASEGT. The CDR3 nucleotides read TGTGCCAGCAGTGGGGACAGGGGATTGTATGGCTACACCTTC. This codes for CASSGDRGLYGYTF.

The chain couples TRBV2 to TRBJ2-5, with TRBD2 identical over 7 bases. The junction had 6 bases not matched to a gene; V was cut back by 3 bases and J by 2 bases. CDR3 size: 15 residues. Germline V gives CDR1 SNHLY, CDR2 FYNNEI. CDR3 residues: CASSEGLAAQETQYF. CDR3 nucleotide sequence: TGTGCCAGCAGTGAGGGGCTAGCGGCACAAGAGACCCAGTACTTC.